The clone carrying this T cell receptor (beta chain) was seen at least ten times. Its antigen remains unidentified. Indicated time point: newly diagnosed GD, antithyroid drugs for less than 3 months. Following extraction of RNA from PBMCs, that RNA was used to make the TCR library. CDR3-region Arm-PCR and iRepertoire HTBI primers produced the TCR beta libraries. Via MiXCR, TCRdb re-called the multiplex PCR reads, giving one row per CDR3 protein. The top ten hold approximately 19% of the sample, which has 350,000 to 500,000 distinct CDR3 sequences, 14% seen once. This record comes from a study of regulatory T cells in long-lasting Graves disease. Whole-study results and caveats: Persistent patients had a count of shared public clonotypes (approximately 2,800) that exceeded that of new patients (approximately 1,000). Favoring TRBV28, TRBJ1-2 and TRBJ2-5 was a feature seen in persistent disease.

Germline V gene sequence: CDR1 SNHLY, CDR2 FYNNEI. V trimming: 2 bases; J trimming: 7 bases; junction bases outside the gene matches: 8. The CDR3 length is 15 residues. These data were likewise used in another study, on T cells in Graves' hyperthyroidism and ophthalmopathy.

The sequence was collected from a woman aged 45-65 years with Graves disease. The chain links TRBV2 to TRBJ1-5, with 7 positions matching TRBD1. Specimen: peripheral blood mononuclear cells (PBMCs), collected at new diagnosis, from a patient treated with antithyroid drugs. The DNA of the CDR3 is TGTGCCAGCAGTGAACGGCGACAGGGAGAACAGCCCCAGCATTTT. Its protein is CASSERRQGEQPQHF.